The T cell receptor beta chain under discussion was sequenced for a study of blood T cell repertoires in COVID-19. As for the study in general: PBMCs, B-cell-depleted T cells, or T cells provided the cDNA or gDNA that made up the material.

Produced via immunoSEQ multiplex PCR; TCRdb's table is partial and in-frame only. The sample holds about 140,000 clones, around 86% seen once. The CDR3 runs to 13 residues. Trimming left V 7 bases short and J 5 bases short, with 12 bases between. The germline gives CDR1 LNHDA, CDR2 SQIVND (reference sequence). The TCR originated in a human donor in a cohort sampled during active COVID-19. Source material: peripheral blood. This chain links TRBV19 with TRBJ2-1; D might be TRBD2 (6 bases). The CDR3 here is CASKELADNEQFF. For the CDR3, the DNA is TGTGCCAGTAAGGAATTAGCGGACAATGAGCAGTTCTTC.